This T cell receptor beta chain was observed in a study of blood T cell repertoires in COVID-19. The CDR3 runs 16 residues. Germline CDR1 reads LGHDT; CDR2 reads YNNKEL (reference sequence). Losses at the gene ends were 4 bases for V and 4 bases for J; bases not matched to a gene: 11. Generated by immunoSEQ multiplex PCR, the TCRdb table keeps only in-frame clones and is missing some. The sample lists 200,000 to 250,000 clones, 85% occurring once. The material sequenced was peripheral blood. The V gene is TRBV3-1 (or the pseudogene TRBV3-2), the J gene TRBJ2-7, with 9 positions matching TRBD2. This TCR was recovered from a man aged 50-59 years who had recovered from COVID-19. The CDR3 loop is CASSRQASGKRYEQYF. The CDR3 DNA is TGTGCCAGCAGCCGGCAGGCTAGCGGGAAACGGTACGAGCAGTACTTC.